Each of the 29 T cell receptor beta chains below was sequenced from the same sample in a study of cytomegalovirus exposure and HLA in healthy donors. PCR primers comprised 60 Vbeta and 13 Jbeta primers. Data came from immunoSEQ multiplex PCR; TCRdb stores just in-frame clones and leaves some out. The sample includes fewer than 200,000 clones, around 84% of them seen just once. The sequencing sample was made of PBMCs. The receptors were gathered from a woman aged 18-30 years in good health and CMV-seronegative.

The rearrangement uses TRBV2 and TRBJ2-7, with D tentatively TRBD2 (6 bases). Germline loops: CDR1 SNHLY, CDR2 FYNNEI. CDR3 length: 16 residues. Trimming cost V 3 bases and J 4 bases, with 19 bases left between them. This chain's CDR3 is CASSEVRGGVRYEQYF. For the CDR3, the DNA is TGTGCCAGCAGTGAGGTACGAGGAGGGGTCAGGTACGAGCAGTACTTC.

The rearrangement joins TRBV30 to TRBJ2-1; the match to TRBD2 covers 9 bases. The germline V gene encodes CDR1 GTSNPN and CDR2 SVGIG (reference sequence). V lost 0 bases and J lost 9; bases outside the gene matches: 9. CDR3 length equals 15 residues. The chain's CDR3 is CAWSVPAGGFGEQFF. The CDR3 coding sequence is TGTGCCTGGAGTGTACCTGCGGGAGGGTTTGGTGAGCAGTTCTTC.

The rearrangement joins TRBV27 to TRBJ2-1; 10 nucleotides agree with TRBD2. The germline CDR1 and CDR2 sequences are MNHEY and SMNVEV (reference sequence). Trimming cost V 6 bases and J 3 bases; bases outside gene matches: 5. The CDR3 covers 15 residues. CDR3 sequence: CASRYTSGIYNEQFF. As DNA, the CDR3 is TGTGCCAGCAGATATACTAGCGGGATCTACAATGAGCAGTTCTTC.

The chain uses TRBV5-6 and TRBJ2-1; D may be TRBD2 (5 bases). Trimming pared 7 bases from V and 7 bases from J, leaving 9 bases between. In germline, CDR1 is SGHDT, CDR2 YYEEEE. This CDR3 spans 11 amino acids. In DNA, the CDR3 is TGTGCCAGCGGACTGAATAATGAGCAGTTCTTC. The encoded protein is CASGLNNEQFF.

The gene calls are TRBV4-3 and TRBJ2-1; 9 bases line up with TRBD2. CDR1 is LGHNA and CDR2 is YSLEER in the germline V gene. J gave up 7 bases and V 0 bases, and 13 bases lay outside the gene matches. This CDR3 contains 18 residues. CDR3 loop: CASSQDAGGVVGRNEQFF. CDR3 nucleotides: TGCGCCAGCAGCCAAGACGCGGGAGGGGTTGTGGGCAGGAATGAGCAGTTCTTC.

This clone showed up just a few times. The rearrangement uses TRBV4-3 and TRBJ2-2; perhaps TRBD1 as D (6 bases). The CDR3 contains 15 residues. CDR1 is LGHNA and CDR2 is YSLEER in the germline V gene. V shed 0 bases and J shed 3 bases, with 8 bases lying between them. Written as DNA, the CDR3 is TGCGCCAGCAGCCAAGACCCAGGGGACACCGGGGAGCTGTTTTTT. Protein sequence: CASSQDPGDTGELFF.

There are a few counts of this clone. The V and J genes are TRBV6-5 and TRBJ1-2, with D tentatively TRBD1 (5 bases). Germline CDR1 is MNHEY and CDR2 is SVGAGI. The CDR3 contains 16 residues. The V and J ends lost 0 bases and 6 bases respectively, with 17 bases between them. The CDR3: CASSYSPTARPHGYTF. As DNA, the CDR3 is TGTGCCAGCAGTTACTCACCGACAGCAAGACCGCATGGCTACACCTTC.

This chain links TRBV5-4 with TRBJ2-1; 10 positions match TRBD2. Germline V gene lookup returns CDR1 SGHNT and CDR2 YYREEE (reference sequence). Trimming cost V 4 bases and J 6 bases; bases outside gene matches: 10. The CDR3 sequence is 16 residues long. In DNA, the CDR3 is TGTGCCAGCAGCCCCCTAACTAGCGGGAATCCCAATGAGCAGTTCTTC. Translating gives CASSPLTSGNPNEQFF.

The genes are TRBV4-2 and TRBJ2-5; 13 bases match TRBD2. The CDR3 totals 19 residues. Germline CDR1 LGHNA, CDR2 YNFKEQ. Trimming at V came to 0 bases and at J to 3 bases, leaving 10 bases not matched to a gene. The CDR3 DNA sequence: TGTGCCAGCAGCCAAGATGGCGGGGGGACTAGCGGGATTGAAGAGACCCAGTACTTC. Amino acid sequence: CASSQDGGGTSGIEETQYF.

The chain uses TRBV10-1 and TRBJ2-7, with 7 bases that match TRBD2. Germline V gene sequence: CDR1 WNHNN, CDR2 SYGVQD (reference sequence). J lost 3 bases, V lost 3 bases, and 8 bases had no gene match. There are 15 residues in the CDR3. The CDR3 DNA reads TGCGCCAGCAGTGATTCGGGAGGAGATCGCTACGAGCAGTACTTC. Encoded protein: CASSDSGGDRYEQYF.

The CDR3 nucleotides are TGTGCCAGCAGCCGTAGCGTTTCGGGCACAGATACGCAGTATTTT. As protein: CASSRSVSGTDTQYF. The chain recombines TRBV7-2 with TRBJ2-3; D is possibly TRBD2 (5 bases). Trimming pared 5 bases from V and 1 base from J, leaving 13 bases between. Germline V gives CDR1 SGHTA, CDR2 FQGNSA. This CDR3 region has 15 residues.

V and J are TRBV18 and TRBJ1-1, with D perhaps TRBD1 (6 bases). The CDR3 covers 17 residues. CDR1 KGHSH and CDR2 LQKENI come from the germline V gene. V was shortened by 2 bases and J by 0 bases, with 16 bases between the two germline ends. For the CDR3, the DNA is TGTGCCAGCTCACCAACCCACGGGACAAAGATGAACACTGAAGCTTTCTTT. This translates into CASSPTHGTKMNTEAFF.

The gene calls are TRBV18 and TRBJ2-5; TRBD1 matches 8 bases. Germline CDR1 reads KGHSH; CDR2 reads LQKENI. The CDR3 extends over 15 amino acids. The V and J ends lost 6 bases and 5 bases, in that order; junction bases with no gene match: 11. The CDR3 bases are TGTGCCAGCTCGCCCGGGACAGGCGAGGGGGAGACCCAGTACTTC. It codes for CASSPGTGEGETQYF.

The V call is TRBV14, the J call TRBJ2-5, with a weak D call TRBD2 (5 bases). From germline, CDR1 is SGHDN and CDR2 FVKESK. Trimming stripped 1 base from V and 5 bases from J, with 11 bases between. The CDR3 consists of 14 residues. As DNA, the CDR3 is TGTGCCAGCAGCCAAGGCAGCCAGCGGGAGACCCAGTACTTC. Its translation: CASSQGSQRETQYF. The full variable domain, rest sourced from reference TRBV14 and TRBJ2-5, is EAGVTQFPSHSVIEKGQTVTLRCDPISGHDNLYWYRRVMGKEIKFLLHFVKESKQDESGMPNNRFLAERTGGTYSTLKVQPAELEDSGVYFCASSQGSQRETQYFGPGTRLLVL.

This clone was recorded once. The CDR3 DNA is TGTGCCAGCAGCCGAGGGAGTACCGACACAGATACGCAGTATTTT. Encoded protein: CASSRGSTDTDTQYF. This chain connects TRBV4-2 to TRBJ2-3; TRBD2 might be the D (5 bases). The V end was cut by 4 bases, the J end by 2 bases, with 13 bases between. This CDR3 has 15 residues. Germline-derived CDR1 and CDR2 are LGHNA and YNFKEQ.

The chain employs TRBV29-1 and TRBJ2-7; TRBD2 agrees at 7 bases. V trimming: 5 bases; J trimming: 5 bases; junction bases outside the gene matches: 9. Germline loops: CDR1 SQVTM, CDR2 ANQGSEA. The CDR3 covers 13 residues. DNA of the CDR3: TGCAGCGTTTCTAGGCGGGAGATCCACGAGCAGTACTTC. Translating it yields CSVSRREIHEQYF.

The chain recombines TRBV7-2 with TRBJ2-1; 8 nucleotides align to TRBD2. The length of the CDR3 is 16 residues. Trimming took 5 bases from V and 4 from J; bases not matched to a gene: 10. Germline CDR1 reads SGHTA; CDR2 reads FQGNSA. The chain's CDR3 is CASSPLGGGSYNEQFF. The DNA of the CDR3 is TGTGCCAGCAGCCCCCTAGGCGGGGGGAGTTACAATGAGCAGTTCTTC.

The chain has TRBV5-1 and TRBJ2-1; 8 nucleotides match TRBD2. J gave up 5 bases and V 2 bases, and 6 bases lay outside the gene matches. The germline V gene has CDR1 SGHRS and CDR2 YFSETQ. The CDR3 consists of 15 residues. The CDR3 sequence is CASSFVAGHNNEQFF. The CDR3 DNA is TGCGCCAGCAGCTTTGTAGCGGGACATAACAATGAGCAGTTCTTC.

V and J are TRBV25-1 and TRBJ1-1; 10 bases line up with TRBD1. The junction had 3 bases not matched to a gene; V was cut back by 4 bases and J by 1 base. The CDR3 has 15 residues. Germline V gene sequence: CDR1 MGHDK, CDR2 SYGVNS. CDR3 residues: CASSGDRGGNTEAFF. The CDR3 DNA follows: TGTGCCAGCAGTGGGGACAGGGGAGGGAACACTGAAGCTTTCTTT.

This chain links TRBV11-3 with TRBJ2-1; 9 nucleotides match TRBD2. Losses at the gene ends were 5 bases for V and 0 bases for J; bases not matched to a gene: 14. Germline V gene data show CDR1 as SGHNT and CDR2 as YENEEA. CDR3 length: 19 residues. Written as DNA, the CDR3 is TGTGCCAGCAGCCGAACACCGGGACTAGCACCGAACTCCTACAATGAGCAGTTCTTC. This encodes CASSRTPGLAPNSYNEQFF.

J is TRBJ1-1 and V is TRBV2, with D uncertain. V lost 6 bases to trimming and J lost 5 bases, with 10 bases between them. The CDR3 covers 12 residues. Germline V gene data show CDR1 as SNHLY and CDR2 as FYNNEI. The CDR3 loop is CASRTDGTEAFF. CDR3 DNA sequence: TGTGCCAGCAGGACTGACGGAACTGAAGCTTTCTTT.

The J gene is TRBJ2-3, the V gene TRBV9; 9 positions agree with TRBD2. The length of the CDR3 is 16 residues. Trimming at V came to 3 bases and at J to 1 base, leaving 6 bases not matched to a gene. The germline V gene has CDR1 SGDLS and CDR2 YYNGEE. The CDR3, as DNA: TGTGCCAGCAGCGGGCCTAGCGGGACTCGCACAGATACGCAGTATTTT. Protein product: CASSGPSGTRTDTQYF.

V gene TRBV30 combines with J gene TRBJ2-5; 7 positions agree with TRBD1. Per germline, CDR1 GTSNPN and CDR2 SVGIG (reference sequence). Germline trimming cut 0 bases from V and 4 bases from J; bases unmatched to any gene: 14. This CDR3 is 17 amino acids long. Written as DNA, the CDR3 is TGTGCCTGGAGTGTCCCCACAGGGGACGAGTTCTCAGAGACCCAGTACTTC. Its protein is CAWSVPTGDEFSETQYF.

The V and J genes are TRBV7-2 and TRBJ1-5; 7 positions agree with TRBD1. Germline CDR1 reads SGHTA; CDR2 reads FQGNSA. The CDR3 totals 15 residues. V lost 5 bases, J lost 9 bases, and 13 bases stayed unmatched. CDR3 DNA: TGTGCCAGCAGCGCACAGGGGATTGACAGTAGGCCCCAGCATTTT. This translates into CASSAQGIDSRPQHF. Filled out from reference TRBV7-2 and TRBJ1-5, the complete variable domain reads GAGVSQSPSNKVTEKGKDVELRCDPISGHTALYWYRQSLGQGLEFLIYFQGNSAPDKSGLPSDRFSAERTGGSVSTLTIQRTQQEDSAVYLCASSAQGIDSRPQHFGDGTRLSIL.

In this sample, this clone turned up once. CDR3 in amino acids: CASSLSSGVGTEAFF. In DNA, the CDR3 is TGTGCCAGCAGCTTATCATCCGGGGTTGGCACTGAAGCTTTCTTT. The chain joins TRBV7-9 to TRBJ1-1; no clear D. V lost 2 bases, J lost 4 bases, and 14 bases lay in between. The CDR3 contains 15 residues. Germline loops: CDR1 SEHNR, CDR2 FQNEAQ (reference sequence).

The chain recombines TRBV5-1 with TRBJ2-7; 9 bases match TRBD1. The CDR3 consists of 15 residues. V shed 4 bases, J shed 1 base, and the junction held 6 bases outside the gene matches. Germline CDR1 and CDR2: SGHRS and YFSETQ. The CDR3 loop is CASSPHGQGSYEQYF. As DNA, the CDR3 is TGCGCCAGCAGCCCCCACGGACAGGGGTCCTACGAGCAGTACTTC.

The gene calls are TRBV29-1 and TRBJ2-3; 10 bases match TRBD2. Germline CDR1 SQVTM, CDR2 ANQGSEA. This CDR3 contains 13 residues. The V gene end was trimmed by 6 bases and the J gene end by 4 bases; junction bases not matched to a gene: 4. The CDR3 nucleotides are TGCAGCGTGCCTAGCGGGAGTGCAGATACGCAGTATTTT. It specifies CSVPSGSADTQYF.

The chain links TRBV5-1 to TRBJ2-7, with D tentatively TRBD2 (6 bases). CDR3 length: 17 amino acids. Germline lookup yields CDR1 SGHRS and CDR2 YFSETQ. The V end lost 4 bases, the J end lost 3 bases, and 23 bases lay between the germline ends. CDR3 nucleotides: TGCGCCAGCAGCCATTTCAGAGAAAGCGGAGGGGTCTACGAGCAGTACGTC. Translating gives CASSHFRESGGVYEQYV.

This clone has a handful of counts. The J gene is TRBJ1-1, the V gene TRBV11-2; tentative D call: TRBD1 (5 bases). The CDR3 has 13 residues. Germline assignment: CDR1 SGHAT and CDR2 FQNNGV. Between the trimmed V and J ends, which lost 4 bases and 6 bases, there was a span of 12 bases. Here the CDR3 reads CASSWGGWAEAFF. The CDR3 DNA reads TGTGCCAGCAGCTGGGGGGGATGGGCTGAAGCTTTCTTT. The variable domain in full, with the rest retrieved from reference TRBV11-2 and TRBJ1-1, is EAGVAQSPRYKIIEKRQSVAFWCNPISGHATLYWYQQILGQGPKLLIQFQNNGVVDDSQLPKDRFSAERLKGVDSTLKIQPAKLEDSAVYLCASSWGGWAEAFFGQGTRLTVV.